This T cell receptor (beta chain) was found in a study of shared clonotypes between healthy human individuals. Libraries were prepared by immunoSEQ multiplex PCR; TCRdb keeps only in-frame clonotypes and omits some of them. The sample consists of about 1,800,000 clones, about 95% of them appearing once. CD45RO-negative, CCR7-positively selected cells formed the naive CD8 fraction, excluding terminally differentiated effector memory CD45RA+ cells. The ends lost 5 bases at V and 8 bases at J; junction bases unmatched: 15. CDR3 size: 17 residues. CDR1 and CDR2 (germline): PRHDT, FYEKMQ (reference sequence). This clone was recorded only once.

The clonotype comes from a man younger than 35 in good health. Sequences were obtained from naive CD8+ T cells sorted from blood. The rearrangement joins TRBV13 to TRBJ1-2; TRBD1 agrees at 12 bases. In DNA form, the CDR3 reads TGTGCCAGCAGCCTCGGGACAGGGGGCCCCATGGCCTACGGCTACACCTTC. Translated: CASSLGTGGPMAYGYTF.